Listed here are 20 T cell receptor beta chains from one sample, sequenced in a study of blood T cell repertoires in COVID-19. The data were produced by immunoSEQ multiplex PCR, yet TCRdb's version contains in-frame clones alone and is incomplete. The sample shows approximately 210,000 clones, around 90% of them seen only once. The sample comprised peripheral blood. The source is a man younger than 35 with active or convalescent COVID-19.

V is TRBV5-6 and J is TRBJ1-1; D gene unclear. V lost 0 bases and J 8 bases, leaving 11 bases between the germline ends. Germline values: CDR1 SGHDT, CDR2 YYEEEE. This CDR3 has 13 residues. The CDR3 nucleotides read TGTGCCAGCAGCTTGGGGGAGACCGGAGAAGCTTTCTTT. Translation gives CASSLGETGEAFF.

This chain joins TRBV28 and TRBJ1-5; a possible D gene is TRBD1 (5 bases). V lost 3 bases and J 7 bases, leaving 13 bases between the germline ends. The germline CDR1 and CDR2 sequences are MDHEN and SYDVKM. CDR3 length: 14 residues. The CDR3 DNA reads TGTGCCAGCAGTTTGAACAGGCAGGGACAGCCCCAGCATTTT. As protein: CASSLNRQGQPQHF. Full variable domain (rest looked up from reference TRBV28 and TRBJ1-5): DVKVTQSSRYLVKRTGEKVFLECVQDMDHENMFWYRQDPGLGLRLIYFSYDVKMKEKGDIPEGYSVSREKKERFSLILESASTNQTSMYLCASSLNRQGQPQHFGDGTRLSIL.

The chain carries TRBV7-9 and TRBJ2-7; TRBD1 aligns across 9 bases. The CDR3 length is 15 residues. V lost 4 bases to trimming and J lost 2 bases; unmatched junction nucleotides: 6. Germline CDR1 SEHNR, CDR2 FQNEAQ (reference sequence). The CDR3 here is CASSYSRDRAYEQYF. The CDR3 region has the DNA TGTGCCAGCAGCTATTCTAGGGACAGGGCCTACGAGCAGTACTTC.

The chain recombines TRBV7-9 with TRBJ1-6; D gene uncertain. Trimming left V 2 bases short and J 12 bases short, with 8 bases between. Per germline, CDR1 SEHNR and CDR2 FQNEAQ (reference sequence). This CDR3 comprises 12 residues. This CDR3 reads CASSLPPGPLHF. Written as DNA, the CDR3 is TGTGCCAGCAGCTTACCCCCAGGACCCCTCCACTTT. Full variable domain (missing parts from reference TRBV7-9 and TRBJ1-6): DTGVSQNPRHKITKRGQNVTFRCDPISEHNRLYWYRQTLGQGPEFLTYFQNEAQLEKSRLLSDRFSAERPKGSFSTLEIQRTEQGDSAMYLCASSLPPGPLHFGNGTRLTVT.

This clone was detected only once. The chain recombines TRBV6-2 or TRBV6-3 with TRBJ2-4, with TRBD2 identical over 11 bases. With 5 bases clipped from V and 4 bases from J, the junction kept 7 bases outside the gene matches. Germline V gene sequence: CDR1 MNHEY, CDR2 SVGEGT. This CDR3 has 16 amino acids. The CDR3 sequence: CASSGRLAGLKNIQYF. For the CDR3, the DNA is TGTGCCAGCAGTGGACGACTAGCGGGGCTAAAAAACATTCAGTACTTC.

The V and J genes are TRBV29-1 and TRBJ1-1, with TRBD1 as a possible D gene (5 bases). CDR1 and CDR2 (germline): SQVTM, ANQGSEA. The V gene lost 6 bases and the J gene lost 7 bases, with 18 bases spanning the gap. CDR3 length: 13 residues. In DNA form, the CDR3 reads TGCAGCGTCCGGACACTTTCAAGCAGTGAAGCTTTCTTT. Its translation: CSVRTLSSSEAFF.

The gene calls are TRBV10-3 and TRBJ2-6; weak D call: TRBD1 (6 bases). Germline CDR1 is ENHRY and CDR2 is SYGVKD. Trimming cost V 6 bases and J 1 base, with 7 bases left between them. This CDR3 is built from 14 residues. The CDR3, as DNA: TGTGCCATCAGACAGGGTTCTGGGGCCAACGTCCTGACTTTC. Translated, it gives CAIRQGSGANVLTF.

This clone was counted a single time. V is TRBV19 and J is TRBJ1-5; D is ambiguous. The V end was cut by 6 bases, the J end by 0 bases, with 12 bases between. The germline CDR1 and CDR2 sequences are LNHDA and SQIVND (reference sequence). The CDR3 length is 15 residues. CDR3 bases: TGTGCCAGTAGCGCGGCGGCCTATAGCAATCAGCCCCAGCATTTT. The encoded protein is CASSAAAYSNQPQHF.

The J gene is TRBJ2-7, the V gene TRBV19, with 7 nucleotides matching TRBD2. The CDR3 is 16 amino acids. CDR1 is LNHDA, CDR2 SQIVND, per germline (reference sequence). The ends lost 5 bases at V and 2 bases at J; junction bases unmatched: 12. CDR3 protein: CASSPTRGVITYEQYF. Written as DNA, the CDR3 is TGTGCCAGTAGTCCCACCCGGGGGGTTATCACCTACGAGCAGTACTTC.

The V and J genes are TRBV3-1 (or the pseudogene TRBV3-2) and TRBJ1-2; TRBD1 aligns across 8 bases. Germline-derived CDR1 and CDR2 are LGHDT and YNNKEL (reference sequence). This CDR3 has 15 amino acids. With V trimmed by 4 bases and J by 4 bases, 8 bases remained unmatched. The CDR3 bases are TGTGCCAGCAGCCTAGGACAGGGTATAGTCTATGGCTACACCTTC. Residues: CASSLGQGIVYGYTF.

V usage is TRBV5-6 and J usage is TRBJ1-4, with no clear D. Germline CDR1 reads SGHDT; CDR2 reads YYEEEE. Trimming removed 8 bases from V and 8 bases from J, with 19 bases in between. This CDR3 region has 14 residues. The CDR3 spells CASGSGRRGEKLFF. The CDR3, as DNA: TGTGCCAGTGGTAGCGGCAGGCGAGGAGAAAAACTGTTTTTT.

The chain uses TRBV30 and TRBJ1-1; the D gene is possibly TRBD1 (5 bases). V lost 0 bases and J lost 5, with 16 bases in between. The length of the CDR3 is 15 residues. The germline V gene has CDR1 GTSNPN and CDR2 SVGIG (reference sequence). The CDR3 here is CAWSVPAGGGTEAFF. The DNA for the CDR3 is TGTGCCTGGAGTGTACCGGCGGGGGGAGGTACTGAAGCTTTCTTT.

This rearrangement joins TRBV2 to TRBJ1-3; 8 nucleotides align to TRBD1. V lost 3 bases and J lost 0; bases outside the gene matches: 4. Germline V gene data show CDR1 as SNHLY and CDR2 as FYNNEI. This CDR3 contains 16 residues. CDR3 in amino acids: CASSEGQASSGNTIYF. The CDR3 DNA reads TGTGCCAGCAGTGAGGGACAGGCCTCCTCTGGAAACACCATATATTTT.

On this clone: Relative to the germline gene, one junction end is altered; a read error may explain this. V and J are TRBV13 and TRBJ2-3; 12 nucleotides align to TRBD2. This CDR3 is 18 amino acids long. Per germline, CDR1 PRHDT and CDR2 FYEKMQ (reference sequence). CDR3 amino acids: CASSLDIRLAGGTDTQYF. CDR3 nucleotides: TGTGCCAGCAGTTTAGATATAAGGCTAGCGGGAGGGACAGATACGCAGTATTTT.

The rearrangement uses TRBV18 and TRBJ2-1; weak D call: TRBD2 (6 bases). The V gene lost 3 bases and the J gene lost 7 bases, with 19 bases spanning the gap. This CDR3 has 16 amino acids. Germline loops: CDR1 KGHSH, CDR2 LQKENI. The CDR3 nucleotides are TGTGCCAGCTCACCGGGGTTCGGGAGCCGAGAGAATGAGCAGTTCTTC. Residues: CASSPGFGSRENEQFF. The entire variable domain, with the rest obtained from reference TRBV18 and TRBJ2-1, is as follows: NAGVMQNPRHLVRRRGQEARLRCSPMKGHSHVYWYRQLPEEGLKFMVYLQKENIIDESGMPKERFSAEFPKEGPSILRIQQVVRGDSAAYFCASSPGFGSRENEQFFGPGTRLTVL.

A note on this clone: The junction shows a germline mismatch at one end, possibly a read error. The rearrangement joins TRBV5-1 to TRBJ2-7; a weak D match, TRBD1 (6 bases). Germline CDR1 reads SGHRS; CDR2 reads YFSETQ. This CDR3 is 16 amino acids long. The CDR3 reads CASSSAITGLSSEQYF. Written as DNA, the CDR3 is TGCGCCAGCAGCTCCGCCATTACAGGGCTCTCCTCCGAGCAGTACTTC.

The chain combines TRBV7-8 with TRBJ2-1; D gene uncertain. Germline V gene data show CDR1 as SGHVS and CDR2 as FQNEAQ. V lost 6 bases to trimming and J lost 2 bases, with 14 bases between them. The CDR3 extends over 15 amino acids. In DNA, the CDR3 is TGTGCCAGCAGTCCGACGAGGAGAACCTACAATGAGCAGTTCTTC. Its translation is CASSPTRRTYNEQFF.

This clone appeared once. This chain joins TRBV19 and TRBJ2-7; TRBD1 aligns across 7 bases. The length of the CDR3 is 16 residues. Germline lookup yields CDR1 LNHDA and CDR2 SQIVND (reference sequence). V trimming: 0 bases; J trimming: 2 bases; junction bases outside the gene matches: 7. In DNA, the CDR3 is TGTGCCAGTAGTATAGATCATGGCAGGGGGACCTACGAGCAGTACTTC. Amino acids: CASSIDHGRGTYEQYF.

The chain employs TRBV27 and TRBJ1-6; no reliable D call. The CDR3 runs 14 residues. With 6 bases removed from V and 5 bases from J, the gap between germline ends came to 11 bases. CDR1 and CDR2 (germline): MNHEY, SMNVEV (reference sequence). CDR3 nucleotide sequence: TGTGCCAGCAGACTACAAGTGGATAATTCACCCCTCCACTTT. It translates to CASRLQVDNSPLHF.

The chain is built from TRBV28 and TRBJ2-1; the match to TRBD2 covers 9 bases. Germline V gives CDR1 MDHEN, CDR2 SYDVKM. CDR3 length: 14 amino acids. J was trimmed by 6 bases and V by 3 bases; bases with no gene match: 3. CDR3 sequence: CASSLTSGLNEQFF. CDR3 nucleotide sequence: TGTGCCAGCAGTTTGACTAGCGGACTCAATGAGCAGTTCTTC.